The present TCR beta chain was sequenced within a study of blood T cell repertoires in COVID-19. From germline, CDR1 is MNHEY and CDR2 SVGEGT. This CDR3 contains 14 residues. V lost 2 bases to trimming and J lost 7 bases, with 12 bases between them. The assay was immunoSEQ multiplex PCR, and TCRdb's table has in-frame clones only and misses some. Of roughly 290,000 clones in the sample, about 83% are singletons; the top ten hold about 6%. J is TRBJ2-1 and V is TRBV6-2 or TRBV6-3; D gene uncertain. Sequences were obtained from PBMCs or T cells enriched from blood (not recorded which). The receptor's source is a woman aged 40-49 years who had recovered from COVID-19. CDR3 nucleotides: TGTGCCAGCAGTTACCCGCTGGGCTCTAATGAGCAGTTCTTC. Protein: CASSYPLGSNEQFF.